This T cell receptor beta chain emerged from a study of blood T cell repertoires in COVID-19. Looking at the study overall: COVID-19 samples collected from the United States, Italy and Spain covered acute and convalescent phases.

It was within 2 weeks before study entry that exposed participants met a COVID-19 case. In the original analysis: Estimated nucleated cell counts came from reference gene primer amplification. The table came from immunoSEQ multiplex PCR; TCRdb's copy has only in-frame clones and leaves some out. The D gene and trimming were derived from the DNA, and the V and J assignments and clone size from that table. The sample lists around 400,000 clones; 88% were seen once. This receptor was identified in a woman in her late teens or twenties who had been exposed to COVID-19. Sequenced input: PBMCs or T cells enriched from blood (not recorded which).

CDR3 sequence reads: CASSRQFRETQYF. For the CDR3, the DNA is TGTGCCAGCAGCCGACAGTTTAGGGAGACCCAGTACTTC. This chain connects TRBV7-3 to TRBJ2-5; a possible D gene is TRBD1 (5 bases). This CDR3 has 13 residues. Trimming took off 5 bases at V and 5 bases at J, with 12 bases between the two ends. Germline V gene lookup returns CDR1 SGHTA and CDR2 FQGTGA.